The 4 T cell receptor beta chains below come from one sample, sequenced in a study of response to subunit inactivated influenza vaccine. TCRdb independently ran MiXCR on the RT-PCR reads; one entry per CDR3 protein. The table shows some 850,000 distinct CDR3 sequences, with about a fifth occurring only once. The sample consisted of PBMCs from blood, taken more than 4 days after vaccination. The source of these receptors is a man aged 45-65 years who received an inactivated influenza vaccine.

CDR3 in amino acids: CSASSGRVNEQFF. CDR3 in DNA: TGCAGTGCTAGTAGCGGGAGGGTGAATGAGCAGTTCTTC. The V call is TRBV20-1, the J call TRBJ2-1; TRBD2 matches 11 bases. The germline V gene encodes CDR1 DFQATT and CDR2 SNEGSKA (reference sequence). The V and J ends lost 3 bases and 7 bases, in that order; junction bases with no gene match: 2. The CDR3 has 13 amino acids.

This rearrangement joins TRBV12-3 or TRBV12-4 to TRBJ1-1; D remains ambiguous. CDR3 length: 11 residues. Trimming left V 5 bases short and J 6 bases short, with 7 bases between. The CDR3 reads CASSLPSEAFF. The DNA of the CDR3 is TGTGCCAGCAGTCTCCCCTCTGAAGCTTTCTTT.

This clonotype was counted between two and nine times. The chain employs TRBV7-8 and TRBJ1-1, with 9 bases that match TRBD1. Trimming removed 1 base from V and 5 bases from J; junction bases left unmatched: 8. The V gene's germline CDR1 is SGHVS and CDR2 FQNEAQ. The CDR3 totals 16 residues. The CDR3 DNA reads as TGTGCCAGCAGCTTAGTGACCGGGACAGGGATAACTGAAGCTTTCTTT. It encodes CASSLVTGTGITEAFF.

This clonotype was observed a few times. This chain links TRBV4-1 with TRBJ2-7; D is undetermined. V dropped 2 bases and J dropped 10 bases, with 12 bases sitting between them. Germline V gene sequence: CDR1 MGHRA, CDR2 YSYEKL. This CDR3 is 12 amino acids long. CDR3 sequence reads: CASSQLGVHQYF. The CDR3 DNA reads TGCGCCAGCAGCCAACTTGGGGTACATCAGTACTTC.